This is a list of T cell receptor beta chains from one sample in a study of cytomegalovirus exposure and HLA in healthy donors. Here immunoSEQ multiplex PCR was the method, and the copy in TCRdb shows in-frame clones only, minus some. The data show fewer than 180,000 clones, approximately 79% seen once. Input material: PBMCs. Source of these receptors: a man aged 50 to 60 in good health and CMV-seropositive. The CDR3 runs from the conserved cysteine through the conserved F or W. D genes are given only for firm matches. Size is stated for part of the rows, as once, few or many counts, or as a class when the clone is expanded.

D gene	clone size	V gene	J gene	CDR3 protein	CDR3 DNA
TRBD2	once	TRBV5-4	TRBJ2-7	CASSLLLAGGSHEQYF	TGTGCCAGCAGCCTGCTGCTAGCGGGAGGGAGCCACGAGCAGTACTTC
TRBD1	.	TRBV4-1	TRBJ1-5	CASSQVRTGVYQPQHF	TGCGCCAGCAGCCAAGTTCGGACAGGGGTTTATCAGCCCCAGCATTTT
TRBD2	once	TRBV19	TRBJ2-3	CASSISRGGSTDTQYF	TGTGCCAGTAGTATTTCGAGGGGAGGGAGCACAGATACGCAGTATTTT
.	once	TRBV7-9	TRBJ2-3	CSSSLGPGTGRGTDTQYF	TGTTCCAGCAGCTTAGGTCCCGGGACTGGCCGCGGCACAGATACGCAGTATTTT
TRBD1	few	TRBV6-4	TRBJ2-1	CASSDKGANEQFF	TGTGCCAGCAGTGACAAGGGGGCGAATGAGCAGTTCTTC
.	.	TRBV7-8	TRBJ1-4	CASSLNTGTLGEKLFF	TGTGCCAGCAGCTTAAATACCGGGACATTAGGGGAAAAACTGTTTTTT
.	.	TRBV6-6	TRBJ2-3	CASSKGSTTDTQYF	TGTGCCAGCAGTAAGGGGTCGACCACAGATACGCAGTATTTT
TRBD2	.	TRBV5-1	TRBJ2-3	CASSEGLAGADTQYF	TGCGCCAGCAGCGAGGGACTAGCGGGAGCAGATACGCAGTATTTT
TRBD1	.	TRBV28	TRBJ1-2	CASSSPDRVGGYTF	TGTGCCAGCAGTTCCCCGGACAGGGTCGGTGGCTACACCTTC
.	.	TRBV6-4	TRBJ2-7	CAKLTGDSYEQYF	TGTGCCAAGCTTACAGGCGACTCCTACGAGCAGTACTTC
TRBD1	once	TRBV6-5	TRBJ2-2	CASSYFRGRHTGELFF	TGTGCCAGCAGTTACTTCAGGGGGCGGCACACCGGGGAGCTGTTTTTT
TRBD1	.	TRBV5-4	TRBJ1-4	CASSLDRGREKLFF	TGTGCCAGCAGCTTGGACAGGGGGAGGGAAAAACTGTTTTTT
TRBD1	once	TRBV18	TRBJ2-1	CASSPFTGDRGRNEQFF	TGTGCCAGCTCACCCTTTACGGGGGACAGGGGGCGCAATGAGCAGTTCTTC
TRBD2	.	TRBV10-3	TRBJ2-2	CAIRTGGAGELFF	TGTGCCATCAGGACGGGAGGAGCCGGGGAGCTGTTTTTT
.	.	TRBV15	TRBJ1-5	CATSSQGNQPQHF	TGTGCCACCAGCTCCCAGGGAAATCAGCCCCAGCATTTT
.	.	TRBV5-1	TRBJ2-1	CASSLKGGNEQFF	TGCGCCAGCAGCTTAAAGGGAGGAAATGAGCAGTTCTTC
TRBD2	.	TRBV13	TRBJ2-2	CASSLGLAGDGTGELFF	TGTGCCAGCAGCTTAGGACTAGCGGGCGATGGCACCGGGGAGCTGTTTTTT
TRBD1	.	TRBV6-1	TRBJ1-5	CASSVQGANDSNQPQHF	TGTGCCAGCAGTGTTCAGGGGGCGAACGATAGCAATCAGCCCCAGCATTTT
.	.	TRBV6-5	TRBJ2-6	CASSYSSGSGANVLTF	TGTGCCAGCAGTTACTCGAGTGGCTCTGGGGCCAACGTCCTGACTTTC
TRBD1	.	TRBV5-1	TRBJ1-4	CASSLKTGGHEKLFF	TGCGCCAGCAGCTTGAAGACAGGGGGCCATGAAAAACTGTTTTTT
.	.	TRBV6-5	TRBJ2-7	CASSYGGSEQYF	TGTGCCAGCAGTTACGGGGGGTCCGAGCAGTACTTC
.	.	TRBV15	TRBJ2-7	CATSKGTKLYEQYF	TGTGCCACCAGCAAGGGGACAAAGCTTTACGAGCAGTACTTC
.	.	TRBV9	TRBJ2-1	CASSVGWASYNEQFF	TGTGCCAGCAGCGTAGGGTGGGCCTCCTACAATGAGCAGTTCTTC
TRBD1	.	TRBV6-1	TRBJ2-7	CASSQGTGPKYEQYF	TGTGCCAGCAGCCAAGGGACAGGGCCGAAATACGAGCAGTACTTC
.	medium-sized	TRBV11-2	TRBJ2-3	CASSFYRQGRDTQYF	TGTGCCAGCAGCTTTTATCGCCAGGGGAGAGATACGCAGTATTTT
.	.	TRBV11-2	TRBJ1-5	CASSFDGRGDQPQHF	TGTGCCAGCAGCTTTGACGGAAGGGGCGATCAGCCCCAGCATTTT
TRBD1	.	TRBV10-1	TRBJ2-7	CASSSGQGLDEQYF	TGCGCCAGCAGCTCGGGACAGGGTCTCGACGAGCAGTACTTC
TRBD2	.	TRBV28	TRBJ2-3	CASSFRLAGTDTQYF	TGTGCCAGCAGTTTTAGACTAGCGGGAACAGATACGCAGTATTTT
TRBD2	.	TRBV7-9	TRBJ2-2	CATGPYSGSAGELFF	TGTGCCACCGGCCCCTATAGCGGGAGTGCCGGGGAGCTGTTTTTT
.	few	TRBV19	TRBJ2-2	CASSRSVRSPGELFF	TGTGCCAGTAGTCGGTCCGTCCGTTCCCCCGGGGAGCTGTTTTTT
.	.	TRBV7-3	TRBJ2-7	CASSSTGGQTYEQYF	TGTGCCAGCAGCTCAACCGGGGGACAGACCTACGAGCAGTACTTC